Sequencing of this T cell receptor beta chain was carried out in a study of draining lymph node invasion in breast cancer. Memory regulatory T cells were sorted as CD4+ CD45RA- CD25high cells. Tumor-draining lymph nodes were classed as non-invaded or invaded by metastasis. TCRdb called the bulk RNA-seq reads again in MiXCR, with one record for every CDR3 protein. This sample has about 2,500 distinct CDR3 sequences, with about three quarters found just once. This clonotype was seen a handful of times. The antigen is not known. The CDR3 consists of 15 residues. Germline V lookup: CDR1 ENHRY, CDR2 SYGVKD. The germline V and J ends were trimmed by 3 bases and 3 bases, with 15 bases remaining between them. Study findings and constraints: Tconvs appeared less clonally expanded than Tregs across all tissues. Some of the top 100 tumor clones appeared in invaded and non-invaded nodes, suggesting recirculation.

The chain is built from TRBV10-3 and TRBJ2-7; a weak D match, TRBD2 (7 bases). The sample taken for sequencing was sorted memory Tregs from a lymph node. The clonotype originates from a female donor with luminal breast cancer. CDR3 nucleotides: TGTGCCATCAGTGAAGGGGGAGGGGAGATCTACGAGCAGTACTTC. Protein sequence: CAISEGGGEIYEQYF.